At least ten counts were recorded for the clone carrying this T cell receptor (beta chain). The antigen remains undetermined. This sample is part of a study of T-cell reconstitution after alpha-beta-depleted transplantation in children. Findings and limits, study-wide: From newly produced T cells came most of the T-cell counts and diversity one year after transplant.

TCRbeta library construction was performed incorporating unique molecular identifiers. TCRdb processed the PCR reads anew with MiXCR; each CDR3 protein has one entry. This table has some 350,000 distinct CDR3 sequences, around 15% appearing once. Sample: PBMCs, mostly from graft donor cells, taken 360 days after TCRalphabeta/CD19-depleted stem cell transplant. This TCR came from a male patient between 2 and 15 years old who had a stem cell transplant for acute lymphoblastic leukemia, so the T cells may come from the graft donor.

The CDR3 nucleotides are TGTGCCAGCAGTTCCCGAGGAAGGAGCACAGATACGCAGTATTTT. Residues: CASSSRGRSTDTQYF. V is TRBV12-3 or TRBV12-4 and J is TRBJ2-3, with D unresolved. The CDR3 runs 15 residues. Trimming removed 4 bases at V and 0 bases at J, with 11 bases between.